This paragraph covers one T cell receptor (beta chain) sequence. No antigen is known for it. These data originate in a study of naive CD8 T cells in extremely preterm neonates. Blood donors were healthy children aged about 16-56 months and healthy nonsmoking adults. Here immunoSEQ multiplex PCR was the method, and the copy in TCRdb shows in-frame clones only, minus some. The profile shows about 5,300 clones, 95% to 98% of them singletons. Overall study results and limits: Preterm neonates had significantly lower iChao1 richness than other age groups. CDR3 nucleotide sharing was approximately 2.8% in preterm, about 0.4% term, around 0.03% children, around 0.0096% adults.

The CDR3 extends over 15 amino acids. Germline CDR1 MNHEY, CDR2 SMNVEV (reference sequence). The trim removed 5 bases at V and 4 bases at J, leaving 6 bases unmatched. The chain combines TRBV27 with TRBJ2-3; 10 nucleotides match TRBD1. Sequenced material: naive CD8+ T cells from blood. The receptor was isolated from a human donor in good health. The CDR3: CASSAPGQGSDTQYF. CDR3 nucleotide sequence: TGTGCCAGCAGTGCCCCGGGACAGGGGTCAGATACGCAGTATTTT.